This record concerns one T cell receptor beta chain sequence. Its target is unknown. Germline V CDR1 and CDR2: SNHLY, FYNNEI. V dropped 5 bases and J dropped 2; count of bases not matched to a gene: 9. The CDR3 is made up of 17 amino acids. The sample is drawn from a study of cytomegalovirus exposure and HLA in healthy donors. As for the study in general: Under 85% of some 390 genotyped donors fell in the Caucasian-associated ancestry cluster. Regarding the study as a whole: Some segments of the V type, notably TRBV6-2 and TRBV6-3, were excluded as indistinguishable. There was a cluster of highly shared sequence variants that was likely a sequencing artifact.

The PCR was carried out with 60 Vbeta primers and 13 Jbeta primers. Method: immunoSEQ multiplex PCR; TCRdb's copy keeps in-frame clones and lacks some. The sample has about 140,000 clones; approximately 8.9% are singletons. Sequencing was performed on PBMCs. This receptor was obtained from a woman aged 40 to 50 in good health and CMV-seropositive. V is TRBV2 and J is TRBJ2-3; 11 positions match TRBD2. The CDR3: CASSPLGLAVSTDTQYF. Here the CDR3 DNA reads TGTGCCAGCAGTCCGCTGGGACTAGCGGTCTCCACAGATACGCAGTATTTT. The whole variable domain, filled in from reference TRBV2 and TRBJ2-3, reads EPEVTQTPSHQVTQMGQEVILRCVPISNHLYFYWYRQILGQKVEFLVSFYNNEISEKSEIFDDQFSVERPDGSNFTLKIRSTKLEDSAMYFCASSPLGLAVSTDTQYFGPGTRLTVL.